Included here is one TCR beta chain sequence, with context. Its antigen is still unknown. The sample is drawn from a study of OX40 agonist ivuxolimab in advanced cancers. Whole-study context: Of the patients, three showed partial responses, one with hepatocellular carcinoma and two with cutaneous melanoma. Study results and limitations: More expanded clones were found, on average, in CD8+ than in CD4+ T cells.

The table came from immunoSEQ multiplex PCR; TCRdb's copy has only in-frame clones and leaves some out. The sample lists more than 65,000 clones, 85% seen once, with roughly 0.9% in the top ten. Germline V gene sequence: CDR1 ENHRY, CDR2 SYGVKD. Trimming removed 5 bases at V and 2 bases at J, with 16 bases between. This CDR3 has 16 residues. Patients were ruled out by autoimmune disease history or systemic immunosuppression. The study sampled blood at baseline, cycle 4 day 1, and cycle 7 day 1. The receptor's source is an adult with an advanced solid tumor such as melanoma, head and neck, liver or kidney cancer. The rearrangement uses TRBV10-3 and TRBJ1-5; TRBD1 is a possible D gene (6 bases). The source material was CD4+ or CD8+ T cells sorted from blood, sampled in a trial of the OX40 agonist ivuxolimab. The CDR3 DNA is TGTGCCATCAGTAGCGTAGGTGCAGGGGGCAATCAGCCCCAGCATTTT. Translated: CAISSVGAGGNQPQHF.